Presented here are 27 T cell receptor beta chains from one specimen sequenced in a study of cytomegalovirus exposure and HLA in healthy donors. The study ran its PCR with 60 Vbeta and 13 Jbeta primers. Clones were read by immunoSEQ multiplex PCR, and TCRdb kept only the in-frame ones, dropping some. The listing contains about 70,000 clones. The sample was PBMCs. These receptors all come from a woman aged 25 to 45 in good health and CMV-seronegative.

The chain uses TRBV7-2 and TRBJ2-5, with D uncertain. With 3 bases removed from V and 4 bases from J, the gap between germline ends came to 6 bases. The CDR3 length is 12 residues. Germline-derived CDR1 and CDR2 are SGHTA and FQGNSA. The CDR3 coding sequence is TGTGCCAGCAGCTTGACTCGAGAGACCCAGTACTTC. As protein: CASSLTRETQYF.

The chain has TRBV28 and TRBJ2-1; D is ambiguous. CDR3 length equals 11 residues. V was pared by 2 bases and J by 7 bases, with 3 bases between. The germline V gene encodes CDR1 MDHEN and CDR2 SYDVKM. CDR3 protein: CASSLINEQFF. The CDR3 nucleotides read TGTGCCAGCAGTTTAATAAATGAGCAGTTCTTC.

V usage is TRBV27 and J usage is TRBJ2-2, with 9 bases lining up with TRBD1. This CDR3 is built from 16 residues. Germline V CDR1 and CDR2: MNHEY, SMNVEV (reference sequence). V dropped 6 bases and J dropped 5; count of bases not matched to a gene: 10. CDR3 nucleotide sequence: TGTGCCAGCAGACCAATCGACAGGGGGTTAACCGGGGAGCTGTTTTTT. Translated: CASRPIDRGLTGELFF.

The chain links TRBV29-1 to TRBJ1-2; possibly TRBD1 for D (5 bases). The CDR3 is made up of 14 amino acids. V was clipped by 8 bases and J by 4 bases, with 20 bases between them. CDR1 is SQVTM and CDR2 is ANQGSEA in the germline V gene. In nucleotides, the CDR3 is TGCAGCTCCTCTAGGCAGGCGGGGGGCTATGGCTACACCTTC. Amino acids: CSSSRQAGGYGYTF.

The V gene is TRBV30, the J gene TRBJ1-1, with no clear D. The V end was cut by 0 bases, the J end by 6 bases, with 5 bases between. This CDR3 has 11 residues. CDR1 is GTSNPN and CDR2 is SVGIG in the germline V gene (reference sequence). CDR3 in amino acids: CAWSVGPEAFF. The CDR3 nucleotides are TGTGCCTGGAGTGTCGGTCCTGAAGCTTTCTTT.

J is TRBJ2-6 and V is TRBV28, with D perhaps TRBD2 (6 bases). The V end was cut by 4 bases, the J end by 0 bases, with 10 bases between. The CDR3 has 16 residues. Germline lookup yields CDR1 MDHEN and CDR2 SYDVKM. The CDR3 nucleotides read TGTGCCAGCAGTTCTCGGGGGTTCTCTGGGGCCAACGTCCTGACTTTC. Residues: CASSSRGFSGANVLTF. Drawing the rest from reference TRBV28 and TRBJ2-6, the complete variable domain is DVKVTQSSRYLVKRTGEKVFLECVQDMDHENMFWYRQDPGLGLRLIYFSYDVKMKEKGDIPEGYSVSREKKERFSLILESASTNQTSMYLCASSSRGFSGANVLTFGAGSRLTVL.

The J gene is TRBJ1-1, the V gene TRBV6-5; no firm D call. The V end lost 5 bases, the J end lost 0 bases, and 7 bases lay between the germline ends. Germline values: CDR1 MNHEY, CDR2 SVGAGI. The CDR3 has 13 residues. DNA for the CDR3: TGTGCCAGCAGTAACTTTATGAACACTGAAGCTTTCTTT. As protein: CASSNFMNTEAFF.

The V call is TRBV5-1, the J call TRBJ1-5, with 7 bases matching TRBD1. Germline values: CDR1 SGHRS, CDR2 YFSETQ. Unmatched junction bases numbered 7, after V lost 3 bases and J lost 4 bases. The CDR3 contains 15 residues. CDR3 sequence: CASSWGTEENQPQHF. The CDR3 DNA sequence: TGCGCCAGCAGCTGGGGGACAGAGGAAAATCAGCCCCAGCATTTT.

This chain connects TRBV28 to TRBJ1-1, with TRBD1 as a possible D gene (6 bases). Germline-derived CDR1 and CDR2 are MDHEN and SYDVKM. The V and J ends lost 6 bases and 6 bases respectively, with 17 bases between them. The length of the CDR3 is 14 residues. This CDR3 is CASRKTGITPEAFF. In DNA form, the CDR3 reads TGTGCCAGCAGAAAAACAGGGATAACCCCTGAAGCTTTCTTT. The entire variable domain, with the rest obtained from reference TRBV28 and TRBJ1-1, is as follows: DVKVTQSSRYLVKRTGEKVFLECVQDMDHENMFWYRQDPGLGLRLIYFSYDVKMKEKGDIPEGYSVSREKKERFSLILESASTNQTSMYLCASRKTGITPEAFFGQGTRLTVV.

This sequence joins TRBV4-2 and TRBJ2-1; a weak D match, TRBD2 (6 bases). Trimming cost V 0 bases and J 5 bases, with 17 bases left between them. Germline V lookup: CDR1 LGHNA, CDR2 YNFKEQ. The CDR3 is 17 residues long. CDR3 DNA: TGTGCCAGCAGCCAAGATCTGCTTATGACTAGAAACAATGAGCAGTTCTTC. This sequence encodes CASSQDLLMTRNNEQFF.

This chain joins TRBV19 and TRBJ1-2; unclear D gene. CDR1 and CDR2 from the germline V gene are LNHDA and SQIVND (reference sequence). The CDR3 runs 13 residues. V was shortened by 3 bases and J by 6 bases, with 11 bases between the two germline ends. The CDR3 nucleotides are TGTGCCAGTAGTATTATAGTAATGGATGGCTACACCTTC. It translates to CASSIIVMDGYTF.

The V gene is TRBV30, the J gene TRBJ1-1, with D unresolved. V was shortened by 2 bases and J by 1 base, with 11 bases between the two germline ends. Per germline, CDR1 GTSNPN and CDR2 SVGIG (reference sequence). The length of the CDR3 is 14 residues. CDR3 nucleotides: TGTGCCTGGAGTCGAGGAATTGAGAACACTGAAGCTTTCTTT. Translated, it gives CAWSRGIENTEAFF. Full variable domain (outside the CDR3, taken from reference TRBV30 and TRBJ1-1): SQTIHQWPATLVQPVGSPLSLECTVEGTSNPNLYWYRQAAGRGLQLLFYSVGIGQISSEVPQNLSASRPQDRQFILSSKKLLLSDSGFYLCAWSRGIENTEAFFGQGTRLTVV.

The chain has TRBV7-3 and TRBJ1-1, with unresolved D. The ends were cut back, 4 bases at V and 1 base at J, with 4 bases in the middle. Germline values: CDR1 SGHTA, CDR2 FQGTGA. This CDR3 region has 12 residues. The CDR3 DNA sequence: TGTGCCAGCAGCTCCAAGAACACTGAAGCTTTCTTT. Protein product: CASSSKNTEAFF.

The CDR3 coding sequence is TGTGCCAGCACGCGGGGATCGGGGCCCCAGCATTTT. This encodes CASTRGSGPQHF. The rearrangement links TRBV6-1 to TRBJ1-5; D is ambiguous. This CDR3 contains 12 residues. The V gene's germline CDR1 is MNHNS and CDR2 SASEGT. Trimming cost V 7 bases and J 9 bases, with 13 bases left between them.

The chain has TRBV6-4 and TRBJ1-1; D gene uncertain. The V and J ends lost 4 bases and 4 bases respectively, with 10 bases between them. In germline, CDR1 is MRHNA, CDR2 SNTAGT. There are 13 residues in the CDR3. CDR3 loop: CASSVWEGTEAFF. The CDR3 bases are TGTGCCAGCAGTGTATGGGAGGGCACTGAAGCTTTCTTT.

The gene calls are TRBV4-1 and TRBJ2-1; 9 nucleotides match TRBD2. The V and J ends lost 6 bases and 8 bases, in that order; junction bases with no gene match: 11. There are 15 residues in the CDR3. Germline lookup yields CDR1 MGHRA and CDR2 YSYEKL. Here the CDR3 DNA reads TGCGCCAGCAGACTGTTCGAGCGGGAGGTTTATGAGCAGTTCTTC. This sequence encodes CASRLFEREVYEQFF.

The gene calls are TRBV7-9 and TRBJ2-3, with 11 bases identical to TRBD2. The trim removed 3 bases at V and 3 bases at J, leaving 2 bases unmatched. This CDR3 has 15 amino acids. Germline assignment: CDR1 SEHNR and CDR2 FQNEAQ (reference sequence). In DNA form, the CDR3 reads TGTGCCAGCAGCTTTGGGACTAGCGGAACAGATACGCAGTATTTT. Protein: CASSFGTSGTDTQYF.

The chain couples TRBV4-1 to TRBJ1-1; 7 positions agree with TRBD1. The germline gives CDR1 MGHRA, CDR2 YSYEKL. CDR3 size: 16 residues. Trimming removed 1 base from V and 1 base from J; junction bases left unmatched: 6. The CDR3 nucleotides are TGCGCCAGCAGCCAAGCAACAGGGGTTCGGAACACTGAAGCTTTCTTT. Residues: CASSQATGVRNTEAFF.

The chain employs TRBV6-5 and TRBJ2-2, with a possible D match to TRBD2 (6 bases). CDR1 MNHEY and CDR2 SVGAGI come from the germline V gene. The CDR3 contains 15 residues. The V gene lost 7 bases and the J gene lost 6 bases, with 18 bases spanning the gap. CDR3 in amino acids: CASKRGITGPGELFF. Written as DNA, the CDR3 is TGTGCCAGCAAACGGGGGATAACGGGTCCCGGGGAGCTGTTTTTT.

Regarding this clone: Germline is not matched at one junction end, which may reflect a read error. This rearrangement joins TRBV7-3 to TRBJ2-5; weak D call: TRBD2 (7 bases). The CDR3 consists of 18 residues. Germline V gives CDR1 SGHTA, CDR2 FQGTGA. The CDR3 DNA reads as TGTGCCAGCAGCTTAACGGGGCTGGGGGGGCCGCAGATTGAGAACCAGTACTTC. This sequence encodes CASSLTGLGGPQIENQYF.

V usage is TRBV19 and J usage is TRBJ2-3; D not resolved. This CDR3 spans 13 amino acids. V was pared by 3 bases and J by 3 bases, with 7 bases between. Germline values: CDR1 LNHDA, CDR2 SQIVND (reference sequence). This chain's CDR3 is CASSIPRTDTQYF. Here the CDR3 DNA reads TGTGCCAGTAGTATCCCCAGAACAGATACGCAGTATTTT.

The rearrangement links TRBV29-1 to TRBJ2-7; no definite D call. The length of the CDR3 is 11 residues. From germline, CDR1 is SQVTM and CDR2 ANQGSEA. The V gene lost 3 bases and the J gene lost 2 bases, with 5 bases spanning the gap. This CDR3 is CSVDIAYEQYF. In nucleotides, the CDR3 is TGCAGCGTTGATATCGCCTACGAGCAGTACTTC.

The CDR3 DNA follows: TGTGCCAGCAGCTCTAGCAGTTTCTCCTACAATGAGCAGTTCTTC. Protein product: CASSSSSFSYNEQFF. The chain recombines TRBV7-8 with TRBJ2-1; perhaps TRBD2 as D (5 bases). The CDR3 loop spans 15 amino acids. V was cut by 4 bases and J by 0 bases, with 10 bases left in between. Per the germline V gene, CDR1 is SGHVS and CDR2 is FQNEAQ. Supplemented by reference TRBV7-8 and TRBJ2-1, the full variable domain reads GAGVSQSPRYKVAKRGQDVALRCDPISGHVSLFWYQQALGQGPEFLTYFQNEAQLDKSGLPSDRFFAERPEGSVSTLKIQRTQQEDSAVYLCASSSSSFSYNEQFFGPGTRLTVL.

The chain links TRBV28 to TRBJ1-1; D might be TRBD1 (6 bases). The V gene lost 6 bases and the J gene lost 12 bases, with 23 bases spanning the gap. There are 14 residues in the CDR3. The germline gives CDR1 MDHEN, CDR2 SYDVKM. CDR3 in DNA: TGTGCCAGCAGCTCTTCGGGGGGGCAGGCACGACCTTTCTTT. Translated, it gives CASSSSGGQARPFF.

V usage is TRBV2 and J usage is TRBJ1-2; D is undetermined. V lost 8 bases to trimming and J lost 6 bases, with 13 bases between them. In germline, CDR1 is SNHLY, CDR2 FYNNEI. The CDR3 extends over 12 amino acids. The CDR3 protein is CASGETRDGYTF. The DNA for the CDR3 is TGTGCCAGCGGAGAGACGAGAGATGGCTACACCTTC.

CDR3 sequence (DNA): TGCAGCGCTGGGGAGAGCAATCAGCCCCAGCATTTT. Translation: CSAGESNQPQHF. The V and J genes are TRBV29-1 and TRBJ1-5; unclear D gene. The CDR3 extends over 12 amino acids. V was shortened by 7 bases and J by 1 base, with 8 bases between the two germline ends. Germline values: CDR1 SQVTM, CDR2 ANQGSEA.

This chain links TRBV6-1 with TRBJ1-1, with D hard to call. Germline V CDR1 and CDR2: MNHNS, SASEGT. V was clipped by 6 bases and J by 1 base, with 15 bases between them. The CDR3 contains 15 residues. The CDR3 bases are TGTGCCAGCAGACCTACGGTTTCTGGGAACACTGAAGCTTTCTTT. Translated, it gives CASRPTVSGNTEAFF.